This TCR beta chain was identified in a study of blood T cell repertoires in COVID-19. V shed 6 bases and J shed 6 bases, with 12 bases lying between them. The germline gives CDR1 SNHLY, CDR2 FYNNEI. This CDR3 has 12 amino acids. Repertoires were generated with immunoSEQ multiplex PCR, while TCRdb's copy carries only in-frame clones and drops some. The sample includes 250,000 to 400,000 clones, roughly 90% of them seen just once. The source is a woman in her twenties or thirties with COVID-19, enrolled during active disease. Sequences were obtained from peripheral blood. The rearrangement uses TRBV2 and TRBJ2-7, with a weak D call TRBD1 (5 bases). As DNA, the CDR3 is TGTGCCAGCAGGGCAGGGCCCCGCGAGCAGTACTTC. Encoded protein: CASRAGPREQYF.